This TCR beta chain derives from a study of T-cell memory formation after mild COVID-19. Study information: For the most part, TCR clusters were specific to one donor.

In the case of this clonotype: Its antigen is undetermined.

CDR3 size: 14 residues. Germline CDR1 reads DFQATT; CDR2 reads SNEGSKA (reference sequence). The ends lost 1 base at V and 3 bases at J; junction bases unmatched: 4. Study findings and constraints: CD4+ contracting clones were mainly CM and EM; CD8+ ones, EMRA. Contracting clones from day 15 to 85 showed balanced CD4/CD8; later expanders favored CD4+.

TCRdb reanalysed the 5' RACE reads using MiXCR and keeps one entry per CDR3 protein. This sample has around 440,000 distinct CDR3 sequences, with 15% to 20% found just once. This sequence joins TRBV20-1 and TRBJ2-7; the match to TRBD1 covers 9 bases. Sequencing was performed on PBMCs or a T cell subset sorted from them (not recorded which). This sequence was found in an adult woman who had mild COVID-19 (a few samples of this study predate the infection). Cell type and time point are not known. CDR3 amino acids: CSARVGQGHYEQYF. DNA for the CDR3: TGCAGTGCTAGAGTGGGACAGGGTCACTACGAGCAGTACTTC.